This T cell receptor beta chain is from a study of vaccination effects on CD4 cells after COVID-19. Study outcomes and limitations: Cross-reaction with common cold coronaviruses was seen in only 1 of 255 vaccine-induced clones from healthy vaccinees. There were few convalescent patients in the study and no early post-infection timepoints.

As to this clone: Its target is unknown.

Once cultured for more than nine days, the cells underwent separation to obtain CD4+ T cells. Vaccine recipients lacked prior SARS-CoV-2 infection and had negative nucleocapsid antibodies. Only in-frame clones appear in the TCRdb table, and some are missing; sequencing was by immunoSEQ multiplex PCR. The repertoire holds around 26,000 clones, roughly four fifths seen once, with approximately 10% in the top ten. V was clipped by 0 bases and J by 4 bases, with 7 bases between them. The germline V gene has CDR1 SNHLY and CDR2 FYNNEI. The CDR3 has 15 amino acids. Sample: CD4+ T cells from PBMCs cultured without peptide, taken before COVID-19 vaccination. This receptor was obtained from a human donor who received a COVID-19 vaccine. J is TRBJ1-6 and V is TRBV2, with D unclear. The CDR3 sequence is CASSEALLYNSPLHF. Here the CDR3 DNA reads TGTGCCAGCAGTGAAGCGCTTTTGTATAATTCACCCCTCCACTTT.